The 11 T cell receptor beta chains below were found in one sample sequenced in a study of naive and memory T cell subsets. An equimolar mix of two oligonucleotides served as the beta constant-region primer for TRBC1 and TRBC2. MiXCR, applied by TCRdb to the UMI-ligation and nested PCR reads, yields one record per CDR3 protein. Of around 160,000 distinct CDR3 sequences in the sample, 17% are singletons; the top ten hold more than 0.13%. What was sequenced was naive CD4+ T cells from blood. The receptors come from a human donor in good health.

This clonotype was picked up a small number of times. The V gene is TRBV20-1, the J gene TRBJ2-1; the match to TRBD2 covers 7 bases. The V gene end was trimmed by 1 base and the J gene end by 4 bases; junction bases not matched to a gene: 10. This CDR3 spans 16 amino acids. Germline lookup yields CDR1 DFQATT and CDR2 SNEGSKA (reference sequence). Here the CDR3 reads CSARVDGRASYNEQFF. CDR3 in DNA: TGCAGTGCTAGAGTAGATGGGAGGGCCTCATACAATGAGCAGTTCTTC.

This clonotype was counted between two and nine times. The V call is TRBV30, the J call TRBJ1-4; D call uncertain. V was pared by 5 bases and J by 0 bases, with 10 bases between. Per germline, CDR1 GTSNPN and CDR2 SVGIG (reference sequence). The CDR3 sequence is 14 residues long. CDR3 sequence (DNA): TGTGCCTGGTCTCTTTTCGCAACTAATGAAAAACTGTTTTTT. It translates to CAWSLFATNEKLFF.

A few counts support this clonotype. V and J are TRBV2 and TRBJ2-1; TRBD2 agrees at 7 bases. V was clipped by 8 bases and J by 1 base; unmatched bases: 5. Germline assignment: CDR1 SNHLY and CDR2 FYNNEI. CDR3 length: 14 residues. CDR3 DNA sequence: TGTGCCAGCGGGAGGGTGTCATCCTACAATGAGCAGTTCTTC. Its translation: CASGRVSSYNEQFF. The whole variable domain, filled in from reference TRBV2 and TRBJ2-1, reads EPEVTQTPSHQVTQMGQEVILRCVPISNHLYFYWYRQILGQKVEFLVSFYNNEISEKSEIFDDQFSVERPDGSNFTLKIRSTKLEDSAMYFCASGRVSSYNEQFFGPGTRLTVL.

The CDR3 coding sequence is TGTGCCAGCAGCTCGCCGATGGGGGTTAGGGAGACCCAGTACTTC. Residues: CASSSPMGVRETQYF. The V call is TRBV7-2, the J call TRBJ2-5; possibly TRBD1 or TRBD2 for D (5 bases each). CDR3 length equals 15 residues. Germline assignment: CDR1 SGHTA and CDR2 FQGNSA. Trimming pared 4 bases from V and 5 bases from J, leaving 17 bases between. The complete variable domain, with remaining parts taken from reference TRBV7-2 and TRBJ2-5, reads GAGVSQSPSNKVTEKGKDVELRCDPISGHTALYWYRQSLGQGLEFLIYFQGNSAPDKSGLPSDRFSAERTGGSVSTLTIQRTQQEDSAVYLCASSSPMGVRETQYFGPGTRLLVL.

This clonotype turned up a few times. CDR3 loop: CASSATYEQYF. DNA of the CDR3: TGTGCCAGCAGCGCCACCTACGAGCAGTACTTC. The chain uses TRBV7-9 and TRBJ2-7; no firm D call. Germline CDR1 SEHNR, CDR2 FQNEAQ (reference sequence). Trimming removed 5 bases from V and 2 bases from J, with 4 bases in between. The CDR3 sequence is 11 residues long.

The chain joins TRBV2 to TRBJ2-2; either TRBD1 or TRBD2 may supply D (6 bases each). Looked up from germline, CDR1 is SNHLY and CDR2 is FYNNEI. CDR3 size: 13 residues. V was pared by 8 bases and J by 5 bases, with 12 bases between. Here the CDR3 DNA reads TGTGCCAGCCGGGGGCGTGAGACCGGGGAGCTGTTTTTT. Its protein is CASRGRETGELFF.

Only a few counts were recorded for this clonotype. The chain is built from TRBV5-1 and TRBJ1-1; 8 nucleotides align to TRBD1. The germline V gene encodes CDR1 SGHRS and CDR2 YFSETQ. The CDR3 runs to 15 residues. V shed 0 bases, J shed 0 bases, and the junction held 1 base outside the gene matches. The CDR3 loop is CASSLGQGLNTEAFF. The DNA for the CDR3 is TGCGCCAGCAGCTTGGGACAGGGGTTGAACACTGAAGCTTTCTTT.

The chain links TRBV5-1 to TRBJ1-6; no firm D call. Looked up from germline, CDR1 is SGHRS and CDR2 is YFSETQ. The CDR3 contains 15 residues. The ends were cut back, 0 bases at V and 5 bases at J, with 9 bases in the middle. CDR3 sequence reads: CASSLVGSHNSPLHF. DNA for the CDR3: TGCGCCAGCAGCTTGGTGGGATCCCATAATTCACCCCTCCACTTT.

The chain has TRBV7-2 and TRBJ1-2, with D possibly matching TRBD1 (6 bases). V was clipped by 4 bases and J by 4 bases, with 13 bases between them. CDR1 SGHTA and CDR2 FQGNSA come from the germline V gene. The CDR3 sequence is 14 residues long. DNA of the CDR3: TGTGCCAGCAGCTCTCCTACAGGGTTCTATGGCTACACCTTC. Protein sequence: CASSSPTGFYGYTF.

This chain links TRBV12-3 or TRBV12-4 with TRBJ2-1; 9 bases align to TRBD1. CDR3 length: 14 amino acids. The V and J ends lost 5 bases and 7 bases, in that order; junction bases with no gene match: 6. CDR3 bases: TGTGCCAGCAGTCCCAGGACAGGGGTGAATGAGCAGTTCTTC. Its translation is CASSPRTGVNEQFF.

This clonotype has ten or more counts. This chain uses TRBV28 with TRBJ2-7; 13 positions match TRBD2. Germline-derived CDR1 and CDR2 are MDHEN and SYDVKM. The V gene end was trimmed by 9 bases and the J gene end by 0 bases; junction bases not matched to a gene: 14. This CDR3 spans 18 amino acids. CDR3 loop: CASIPGTSGTYSSYEQYF. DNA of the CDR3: TGTGCCAGTATCCCCGGGACTAGCGGGACCTACTCCTCCTACGAGCAGTACTTC.